This T cell receptor (beta chain) was documented in a study of control samples from healthy donors and cancer patients. In germline, CDR1 is MDHEN, CDR2 SYDVKM. V lost 7 bases and J lost 4; bases outside the gene matches: 4. This CDR3 has 14 amino acids. TCRdb keeps only in-frame clones here, not all; method: immunoSEQ multiplex PCR. This sample has over 110,000 clones, with about 88% found just once. This receptor was identified in a woman between 25 and 40 years old in good health. The V call is TRBV28, the J call TRBJ1-6, with 7 positions matching TRBD1. The material sequenced was blood. The CDR3 is CASTEQGYNSPLHF. In DNA, the CDR3 is TGTGCCAGCACAGAACAGGGGTATAATTCACCCCTCCACTTT. The complete variable domain, with remaining parts taken from reference TRBV28 and TRBJ1-6, reads DVKVTQSSRYLVKRTGEKVFLECVQDMDHENMFWYRQDPGLGLRLIYFSYDVKMKEKGDIPEGYSVSREKKERFSLILESASTNQTSMYLCASTEQGYNSPLHFGNGTRLTVT.